Listed here are 27 T cell receptor beta chains from one sample, sequenced in a study of T cell responses to AZD1222 COVID-19 vaccine. TCRdb's table, derived via immunoSEQ multiplex PCR, lists solely in-frame clones and lacks some. The sample includes under 90,000 clones, around 85% of them seen just once. The starting material was peripheral blood, obtained 28 days after the second AZD1222 dose. These receptor sequences come from an adult who received the AZD1222 COVID-19 vaccine.

Notes on this clone: Other nucleotide sequences from this sample produce the same CDR3. The chain has TRBV10-3 and TRBJ2-5; 8 bases align to TRBD2. The CDR3 totals 15 residues. In germline, CDR1 is ENHRY, CDR2 SYGVKD. V shed 5 bases and J 5 bases; nucleotides not matched to a gene: 10. The CDR3 protein is CAISTTGGGGETQYF. The CDR3 region has the DNA TGTGCCATCAGTACGACTGGGGGCGGGGGGGAGACCCAGTACTTC.

This chain uses TRBV24-1 with TRBJ1-4; D is perhaps TRBD1 (5 bases). The CDR3 covers 13 residues. Trimming took 5 bases from V and 8 from J, leaving 11 bases between them. In germline, CDR1 is KGHDR, CDR2 SFDVKD. CDR3 residues: CATSGTKREKLFF. The DNA for the CDR3 is TGTGCCACCAGTGGGACAAAACGGGAAAAACTGTTTTTT.

V and J are TRBV2 and TRBJ2-2; unclear D gene. The CDR3 extends over 14 amino acids. Germline CDR1 and CDR2: SNHLY and FYNNEI. V was shortened by 3 bases and J by 6 bases, with 11 bases between the two germline ends. Here the CDR3 DNA reads TGTGCCAGCAGTGAGAGGATGTATTCCGGGGAGCTGTTTTTT. It is translated as CASSERMYSGELFF.

The chain joins TRBV6-2 or TRBV6-3 to TRBJ2-7; the match to TRBD2 covers 8 bases. CDR1 is MNHEY, CDR2 SVGEGT, per germline. V trimming: 2 bases; J trimming: 4 bases; junction bases outside the gene matches: 13. This CDR3 is built from 17 residues. The CDR3 DNA follows: TGTGCCAGCAGTTACCAAAATAGCGGGGAGAGCCAATACGAGCAGTACTTC. Encoded protein: CASSYQNSGESQYEQYF.

V and J are TRBV5-1 and TRBJ2-3; the match to TRBD2 covers 10 bases. The germline CDR1 and CDR2 sequences are SGHRS and YFSETQ. CDR3 size: 16 residues. V shed 4 bases and J 4 bases; nucleotides not matched to a gene: 9. This chain's CDR3 is CASSTTGAGGPDTQYF. The CDR3 DNA is TGCGCCAGCAGCACCACGGGAGCGGGGGGGCCAGATACGCAGTATTTT.

This clone showed up just a few times. The rearrangement uses TRBV9 and TRBJ2-2; 13 bases match TRBD2. CDR1 is SGDLS, CDR2 YYNGEE, per germline. The CDR3 extends over 18 amino acids. V gave up 3 bases and J gave up 3 bases; unmatched junction bases: 8. CDR3 nucleotide sequence: TGTGCCAGCAGCGGAACCGGGACTAGCGGGGTCGACACCGGGGAGCTGTTTTTT. Encoded protein: CASSGTGTSGVDTGELFF.

V and J are TRBV28 and TRBJ1-5, with D hard to call. Germline-derived CDR1 and CDR2 are MDHEN and SYDVKM. This CDR3 is built from 15 residues. V dropped 3 bases and J dropped 0 bases, with 9 bases sitting between them. The CDR3 loop is CASSFLQNSNQPQHF. CDR3 DNA: TGTGCCAGCAGTTTTCTACAGAATAGCAATCAGCCCCAGCATTTT.

V usage is TRBV19 and J usage is TRBJ2-1; TRBD1 aligns across 11 bases. Per germline, CDR1 LNHDA and CDR2 SQIVND (reference sequence). The CDR3 contains 15 residues. V gave up 4 bases and J gave up 4 bases; unmatched junction bases: 3. CDR3 sequence reads: CASSKGTGGYNEQFF. The CDR3 DNA reads TGTGCCAGTAGTAAGGGGACAGGGGGATACAATGAGCAGTTCTTC.

The rearrangement uses TRBV6-5 and TRBJ2-3, with 12 bases matching TRBD2. Germline-derived CDR1 and CDR2 are MNHEY and SVGAGI. After removal of 8 bases from V and 6 bases from J, the junction contained 3 bases not matched to a gene. This CDR3 region has 13 residues. CDR3 DNA: TGTGCCAGCGGACTAGCGGGGAGGGATACGCAGTATTTT. Encoded protein: CASGLAGRDTQYF.

This chain connects TRBV4-1 to TRBJ1-2; D possibly corresponds to TRBD1 (5 bases). The CDR3 is made up of 14 amino acids. Germline V gene data show CDR1 as MGHRA and CDR2 as YSYEKL. V lost 0 bases to trimming and J lost 4 bases, with 9 bases between them. The DNA for the CDR3 is TGCGCCAGCAGCCAAGAGAAGGGGAGCTATGGCTACACCTTC. It translates to CASSQEKGSYGYTF.

The chain employs TRBV7-9 and TRBJ1-5, with D maybe TRBD1 (5 bases). The CDR3 extends over 13 amino acids. Germline assignment: CDR1 SEHNR and CDR2 FQNEAQ (reference sequence). Between the trimmed V and J ends, which lost 1 base and 7 bases, there was a span of 8 bases. Here the CDR3 reads CASSLEGRQPQHF. The CDR3 DNA reads TGTGCCAGCAGCTTAGAGGGACGACAGCCCCAGCATTTT.

V is TRBV6-5 and J is TRBJ1-4; 7 bases fit TRBD1. CDR1 MNHEY and CDR2 SVGAGI come from the germline V gene. This CDR3 has 13 residues. Trimming removed 0 bases from V and 8 bases from J; junction bases left unmatched: 0. The CDR3 region is CASSYSTGEKLFF. Here the CDR3 DNA reads TGTGCCAGCAGTTACTCGACAGGGGAAAAACTGTTTTTT.

The V and J genes are TRBV18 and TRBJ2-3; D is ambiguous. The V end lost 3 bases, the J end lost 6 bases, and 10 bases lay between the germline ends. The length of the CDR3 is 13 residues. The germline CDR1 and CDR2 sequences are KGHSH and LQKENI. The CDR3, as DNA: TGTGCCAGCTCACCGTCCGGATTGGATACGCAGTATTTT. It is translated as CASSPSGLDTQYF. Supplemented by reference TRBV18 and TRBJ2-3, the full variable domain reads NAGVMQNPRHLVRRRGQEARLRCSPMKGHSHVYWYRQLPEEGLKFMVYLQKENIIDESGMPKERFSAEFPKEGPSILRIQQVVRGDSAAYFCASSPSGLDTQYFGPGTRLTVL.

This sequence joins TRBV5-1 and TRBJ2-2; tentatively, D is TRBD1 (6 bases). CDR3 length: 15 amino acids. The germline gives CDR1 SGHRS, CDR2 YFSETQ. Trimming took off 2 bases at V and 1 base at J, with 9 bases between the two ends. CDR3 in DNA: TGCGCCAGCAGCTTCACGACAGGGAACACCGGGGAGCTGTTTTTT. Translating gives CASSFTTGNTGELFF.

The chain recombines TRBV6-5 with TRBJ1-1; D is unclear. Trimming took 5 bases from V and 0 from J, leaving 7 bases between them. Germline V gives CDR1 MNHEY, CDR2 SVGAGI. This CDR3 is built from 13 residues. CDR3 DNA: TGTGCCAGCAGTCCCCGTTTGAACACTGAAGCTTTCTTT. Translating it yields CASSPRLNTEAFF.

The rearrangement uses TRBV14 and TRBJ1-6, with 10 bases aligning to TRBD1. From germline, CDR1 is SGHDN and CDR2 FVKESK. This CDR3 comprises 16 residues. With V trimmed by 3 bases and J by 7 bases, 6 bases remained unmatched. CDR3 DNA sequence: TGTGCCAGCAGCCAGAGACAGGGGGCGAGAAATTCACCCCTCCACTTT. This sequence encodes CASSQRQGARNSPLHF.

This sequence joins TRBV4-2 and TRBJ2-6, with no clear D. The germline V gene encodes CDR1 LGHNA and CDR2 YNFKEQ. The ends were cut back, 4 bases at V and 3 bases at J, with 10 bases in the middle. There are 15 residues in the CDR3. CDR3 protein: CASSLPAYGANVLTF. The CDR3 DNA is TGTGCCAGCAGCCTTCCGGCGTATGGGGCCAACGTCCTGACTTTC.

The CDR3 loop reads CASSDPGVLSEKLFF. DNA of the CDR3: TGTGCCAGCAGTGATCCGGGGGTACTGTCGGAAAAACTGTTTTTT. The rearrangement uses TRBV2 and TRBJ1-4, with a weak D call TRBD1 (5 bases). Trimming took off 3 bases at V and 8 bases at J, with 16 bases between the two ends. The CDR3 is 15 amino acids. The V gene's germline CDR1 is SNHLY and CDR2 FYNNEI.

The chain recombines TRBV6-4 with TRBJ2-2; 13 bases line up with TRBD2. The CDR3 sequence is 18 residues long. Per the germline V gene, CDR1 is MRHNA and CDR2 is SNTAGT. V was clipped by 5 bases and J by 5 bases; unmatched bases: 11. CDR3 sequence: CASSRGLAGVLRTGELFF. CDR3 bases: TGTGCCAGCAGTAGAGGACTAGCGGGGGTCCTGAGGACCGGGGAGCTGTTTTTT.

This sequence joins TRBV23-1 and TRBJ1-6, with 10 bases matching TRBD1. TRBV23-1 is sorted into the ORF group, with uncertain function. Trimming removed 2 bases from V and 9 bases from J; junction bases left unmatched: 7. The CDR3 has 16 residues. CDR3 loop: CASSQLNGQGVSPLHF. CDR3 nucleotides: TGCGCCAGCAGTCAACTTAACGGACAGGGGGTTTCACCCCTCCACTTT.

J is TRBJ1-1 and V is TRBV18; D unclear. CDR1 KGHSH and CDR2 LQKENI come from the germline V gene. V shed 2 bases and J shed 1 base, with 14 bases lying between them. The CDR3 runs 16 residues. In DNA, the CDR3 is TGTGCCAGCTCACCAGCGGGCCTTCCGGGGAACACTGAAGCTTTCTTT. Translation: CASSPAGLPGNTEAFF.

The V and J genes are TRBV7-3 and TRBJ2-2; TRBD2 aligns across 10 bases. V lost 5 bases, J lost 4 bases, and 4 bases stayed unmatched. Germline V gene lookup returns CDR1 SGHTA and CDR2 FQGTGA. CDR3 size: 15 residues. CDR3 sequence: CASSPSGGSTGELFF. The DNA for the CDR3 is TGTGCCAGCAGCCCTAGCGGGGGTAGCACCGGGGAGCTGTTTTTT. Using reference TRBV7-3 and TRBJ2-2 for the parts outside the CDR3, the full variable domain is GAGVSQTPSNKVTEKGKYVELRCDPISGHTALYWYRQSLGQGPEFLIYFQGTGAADDSGLPNDRFFAVRPEGSVSTLKIQRTERGDSAVYLCASSPSGGSTGELFFGEGSRLTVL.

The gene calls are TRBV6-5 and TRBJ1-2; TRBD1 matches at 7 bases. The CDR3 is made up of 15 amino acids. Looked up from germline, CDR1 is MNHEY and CDR2 is SVGAGI. J lost 0 bases, V lost 6 bases, and 7 bases had no gene match. CDR3 in DNA: TGTGCCAGCAGCCCCGAGGACAGGCCTAACTATGGCTACACCTTC. As protein: CASSPEDRPNYGYTF.

The chain uses TRBV5-1 and TRBJ2-3; D is uncertain. Germline lookup yields CDR1 SGHRS and CDR2 YFSETQ. This CDR3 is 14 amino acids long. V was cut by 0 bases and J by 0 bases, with 5 bases left in between. CDR3 in amino acids: CASSLGTSTDTQYF. CDR3 DNA sequence: TGCGCCAGCAGCTTGGGCACCAGCACAGATACGCAGTATTTT.

The chain links TRBV6-5 to TRBJ2-1; D is unclear. V was shortened by 6 bases and J by 4 bases, with 7 bases between the two germline ends. The CDR3 runs 12 residues. Germline V lookup: CDR1 MNHEY, CDR2 SVGAGI. Here the CDR3 reads CASSDIYNEQFF. For the CDR3, the DNA is TGTGCCAGCAGCGACATTTACAATGAGCAGTTCTTC.

V and J are TRBV6-5 and TRBJ1-5; TRBD1 is a possible D gene (5 bases). This CDR3 contains 15 residues. Germline CDR1 is MNHEY and CDR2 is SVGAGI. The germline V and J ends were trimmed by 6 bases and 0 bases, with 12 bases remaining between them. In nucleotides, the CDR3 is TGTGCCAGCAGGGGGGGGAGAATTAGCAATCAGCCCCAGCATTTT. Translated, it gives CASRGGRISNQPQHF.

The chain is built from TRBV28 and TRBJ1-1; a weak D match, TRBD1 (6 bases). The V end lost 3 bases, the J end lost 0 bases, and 17 bases lay between the germline ends. Germline CDR1 reads MDHEN; CDR2 reads SYDVKM. This CDR3 is 17 amino acids long. CDR3 sequence: CASSFPNPGQMNTEAFF. In DNA form, the CDR3 reads TGTGCCAGCAGTTTTCCCAACCCCGGACAGATGAACACTGAAGCTTTCTTT.